This record concerns one TCR beta chain sequence. What this receptor recognizes is not known. No base-level quality is on record; no much larger clone is a single base apart. The library was produced with 5' RACE. The reads were generated on an Illumina HiSeq 2500. A second 7 to 11 cycle PCR used a sample-barcoded 5' primer and a J-beta primer mix. A template-switch 5' adaptor carrying 12 random nucleotides introduced a unique molecular identifier onto each TCR beta cDNA molecule. Each sample yielded at least 3 million CDR3-containing paired-end reads. First-strand cDNA was synthesized from all RNA with the Mint cDNA synthesis kit, primed by a TRBC-specific oligonucleotide. Following uracil-DNA glycosylase treatment, a first 18-cycle PCR with universal primers M1SS and BC2_uni_R was performed on all cDNA. The paper's data handling went like this. For normalization, 1 million high-quality reads were randomly selected from each sample, with every read carrying a distinct molecular identifier. Instead of being binned into consensus sequences, reads with shared molecular identifiers were discarded. MiTCR, set to a Q25 quality threshold and the strictest error-elimination algorithm, was used for CDR3 identification, clonotype clustering and error correction. A nonparametric unseen species model with Euler transformation was used to estimate a lower bound on total TCR beta diversity. TCRdb redid the processing of the public reads, applying fastp at Q25 and MiXCR, and retained in-frame beta chains. Rows with a matching CDR3 protein are joined into one entry that keeps the most common DNA and genes. TCRdb's processing, not the authors', yielded these V and J calls. A total of about 510,000 distinct CDR3 sequences appear in this sample, roughly a quarter of them only once. The leading ten clones occupy 3% to 4% of the sample.

At the junction V is shortened by 4 bases and J by 1 base; bases outside the gene matches: 3. The CDR3, from cysteine to phenylalanine, totals 14 residues. Only the CDR3 portion is preserved as DNA: 42 bases, with reading frame beginning at the first base. CDR1 and CDR2, per the germline V gene, are ENHRY and SYGVKD. The data were obtained in a study of blood T cells in healthy people across ages (dated by TCRdb to the mid-2010s). Regarding the research as a whole: In model experiments, roughly one uniquely barcoded TCR beta cDNA molecule per two T cells was captured by template switching. The study measured age-related changes in TCR beta repertoire diversity using deep sequencing normalized with unique cDNA molecular identifiers. Donors were grouped into four age groups: young (average approximately 16 years), middle-aged (approximately 41), aged (about 60) and long-lived (approximately 78). The study analyzed two additional independent replicas of 1 million unique cDNA reads from the same blood draw for two donors, one aged 18 to 29 and one aged 80 or older.

The research as a whole found: The CMV infection status of donors was not known, potentially confounding age-related changes in expanded clonotypes. Observed TCR beta diversity per million T cells fell roughly linearly with age, and a significant reduction was already apparent by age roughly 40. Compared with the aged group, the long-lived group had more naive CD4+ T cells, fewer expanded clones and increased TCR diversity, suggesting age selection. Because profiling used bulk unsorted PBMCs, naive and antigen-experienced compartments could not be compared conclusively. Estimates of total diversity based on one million sequenced T cells were regarded as lower bounds and as underestimates. The percentage of naive T cells measured by flow cytometry correlated strongly with observed TCR beta diversity.

The donors were roughly 39 Caucasian individuals from Russia, aged 6 to 90 years, who were systemically healthy. Ten milliliters of peripheral blood were drawn from each donor into EDTA-treated Vacutainer tubes. PBMCs were isolated by Ficoll-Paque density-gradient centrifugation, with at least 6 million obtained per sample. Total RNA was extracted from PBMCs with Trizol reagent, with at least 5 micrograms obtained per sample. The percentages of naive CD45RAhigh/CD27high T cells were determined by flow cytometry on a PBMC aliquot from every donor. The sample was also linked to a second study, of T cells of mothers and their children. Reported in the second study: Donors were nine systemically healthy Caucasian individuals: three mothers and their six children. cDNA synthesis consumed the entire amount of extracted RNA, loaded at approximately 1.6 ug RNA in each 15 ul reaction. In the second PCR, the M1S primer introduced both the sample barcodes and 2-4 random nucleotides. More than 8 million TCR beta CDR3 reads were obtained from each mother, and roughly 3 million reads were obtained from each child. In both related and unrelated pairs, thymic selection shapes the output of TCR recombination in a similar way, with inherited differences having only a minor effect. Related mother-child pairs always showed normalized repertoire overlap that was slightly higher than in unrelated mother-child pairs, though the difference was never significant. With a sensitivity of approximately 100 clones per million clonotypes, no persistent microchimeric T cell clones were detected. The study used deep NGS to compare TCR beta repertoires of mothers and children, seeking features distinguishing related mother-child pairs from unrelated individuals. The mean age was roughly 36 +/- 4 years for the mothers and roughly 11 +/- 4 years for the children. Libraries were sequenced on Illumina HiSeq 2000 with 100+100 nt paired-end reads after adapter ligation with NEBNext reagents. To avoid cross-contamination, the mother libraries and the child libraries were prepared a month apart and sequenced in separate runs. For each donor, somewhere between roughly 450,000 and 2,000,000 distinct TCR beta clonotypes were identified. Naive TCR beta clonotypes were estimated from low-frequency clonotypes matched to each donor's FACS-determined naive share, without sorting.

This chain joins TRBV10-3 to TRBJ1-2; 7 junctional bases match TRBD1. The source of this sequence is a boy younger than 10 in good health. Sequenced input: blood. The CDR3 in this case is CAISGDSRNYGYTF. The sequenced DNA is TGTGCCATCAGTGGGGACAGCCGTAACTATGGCTACACCTTC.